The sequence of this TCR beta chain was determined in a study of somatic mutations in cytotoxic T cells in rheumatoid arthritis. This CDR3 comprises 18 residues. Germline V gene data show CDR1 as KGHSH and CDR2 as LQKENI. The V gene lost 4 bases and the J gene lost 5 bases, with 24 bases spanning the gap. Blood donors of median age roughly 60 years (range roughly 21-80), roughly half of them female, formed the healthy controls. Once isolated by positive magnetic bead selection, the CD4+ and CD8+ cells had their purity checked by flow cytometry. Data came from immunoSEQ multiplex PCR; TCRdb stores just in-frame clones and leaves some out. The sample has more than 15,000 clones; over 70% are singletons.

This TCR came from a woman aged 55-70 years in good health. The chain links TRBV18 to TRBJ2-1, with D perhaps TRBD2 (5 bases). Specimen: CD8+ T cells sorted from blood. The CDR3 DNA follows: TGTGCCAGCTCACGACTTACCCGGGGATGGAGGTTGAACAATGAGCAGTTCTTC. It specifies CASSRLTRGWRLNNEQFF.